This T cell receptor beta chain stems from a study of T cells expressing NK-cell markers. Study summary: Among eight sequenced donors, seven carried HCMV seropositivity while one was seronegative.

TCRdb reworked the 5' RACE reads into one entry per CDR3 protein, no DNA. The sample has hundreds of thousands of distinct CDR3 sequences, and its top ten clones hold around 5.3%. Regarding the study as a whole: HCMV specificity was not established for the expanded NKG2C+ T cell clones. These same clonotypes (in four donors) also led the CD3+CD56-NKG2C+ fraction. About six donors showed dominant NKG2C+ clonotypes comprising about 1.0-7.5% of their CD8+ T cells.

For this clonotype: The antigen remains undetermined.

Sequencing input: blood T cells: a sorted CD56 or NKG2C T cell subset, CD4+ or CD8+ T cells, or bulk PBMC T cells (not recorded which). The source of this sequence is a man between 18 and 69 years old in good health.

CDR3 residues: CASSSRSAGNTIYF. The chain couples TRBV7-9 to TRBJ1-3. The CDR3 consists of 14 residues. Germline loops: CDR1 SEHNR, CDR2 FQNEAQ (reference sequence).